This section outlines one TCR beta chain sequence together with its context. This sample was included in a study of cytomegalovirus exposure and HLA in healthy donors. Per the germline V gene, CDR1 is SNHLY and CDR2 is FYNNEI. Trimming cost V 8 bases and J 1 base; bases outside gene matches: 8. The CDR3 has 15 residues. In the PCR, 60 Vbeta and 13 Jbeta primers were used. Produced via immunoSEQ multiplex PCR; TCRdb's table is partial and in-frame only. Here the sample spans some 150,000 clones, around four fifths being singletons. This receptor was identified in a male donor in good health and CMV-seronegative. J is TRBJ1-2 and V is TRBV2, with 9 bases that match TRBD1. Input material: PBMCs. The chain's CDR3 is CASLRGGQGNYGYTF. The CDR3 DNA follows: TGTGCCAGCCTAAGGGGGGGACAGGGTAACTATGGCTACACCTTC.